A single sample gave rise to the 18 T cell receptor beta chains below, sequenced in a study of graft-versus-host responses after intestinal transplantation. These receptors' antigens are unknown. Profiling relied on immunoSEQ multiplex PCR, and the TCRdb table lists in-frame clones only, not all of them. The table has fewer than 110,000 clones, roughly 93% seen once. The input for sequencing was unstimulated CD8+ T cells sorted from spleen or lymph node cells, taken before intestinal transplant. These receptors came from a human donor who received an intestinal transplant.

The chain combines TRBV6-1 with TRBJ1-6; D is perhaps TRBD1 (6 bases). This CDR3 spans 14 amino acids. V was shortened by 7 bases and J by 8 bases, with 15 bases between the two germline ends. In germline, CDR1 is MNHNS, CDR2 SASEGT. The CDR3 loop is CASTPQGWYSPLHF. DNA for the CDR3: TGTGCCAGCACTCCACAGGGCTGGTATTCACCCCTCCACTTT.

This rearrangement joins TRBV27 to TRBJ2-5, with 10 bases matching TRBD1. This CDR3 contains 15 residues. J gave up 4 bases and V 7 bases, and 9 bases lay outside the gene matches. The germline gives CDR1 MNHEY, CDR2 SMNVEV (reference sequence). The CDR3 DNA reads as TGTGCCAGCAAACCGGACAGGGGGTTGGGAGAGACCCAGTACTTC. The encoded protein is CASKPDRGLGETQYF.

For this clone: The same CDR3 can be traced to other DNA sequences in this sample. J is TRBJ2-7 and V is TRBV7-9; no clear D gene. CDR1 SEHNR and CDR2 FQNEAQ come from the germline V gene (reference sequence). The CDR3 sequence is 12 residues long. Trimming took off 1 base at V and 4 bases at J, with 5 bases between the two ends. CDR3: CASSLGAYEQYF. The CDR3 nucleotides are TGTGCCAGCAGCTTAGGGGCGTACGAGCAGTACTTC.

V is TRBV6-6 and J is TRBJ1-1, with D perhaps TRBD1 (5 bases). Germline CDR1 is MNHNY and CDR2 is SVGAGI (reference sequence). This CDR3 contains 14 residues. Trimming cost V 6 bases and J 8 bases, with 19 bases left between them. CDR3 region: CASSPKDRDEEAFF. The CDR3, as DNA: TGTGCCAGCAGCCCTAAGGACCGGGACGAGGAAGCTTTCTTT.

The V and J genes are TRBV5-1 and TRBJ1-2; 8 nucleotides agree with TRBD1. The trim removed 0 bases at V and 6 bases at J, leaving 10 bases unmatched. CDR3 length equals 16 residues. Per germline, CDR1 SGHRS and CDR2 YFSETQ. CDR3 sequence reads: CASSLVSNRGFDGYTF. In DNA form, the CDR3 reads TGCGCCAGCAGCTTGGTTTCGAACAGGGGGTTTGATGGCTACACCTTC.

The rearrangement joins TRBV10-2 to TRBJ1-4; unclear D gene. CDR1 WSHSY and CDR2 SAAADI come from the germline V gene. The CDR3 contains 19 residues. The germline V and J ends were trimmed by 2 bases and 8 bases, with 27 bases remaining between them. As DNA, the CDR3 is TGCGCCAGCAGTGAGCCCTGGGGAGGGAACGGAGGGATGAACGAAAAACTGTTTTTT. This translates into CASSEPWGGNGGMNEKLFF.

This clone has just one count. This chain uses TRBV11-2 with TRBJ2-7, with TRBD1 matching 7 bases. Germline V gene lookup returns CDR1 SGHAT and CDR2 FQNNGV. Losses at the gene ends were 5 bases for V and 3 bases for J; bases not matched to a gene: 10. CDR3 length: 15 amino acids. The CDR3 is CASSGTDEYFYEQYF. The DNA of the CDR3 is TGTGCCAGCAGCGGGACAGACGAATATTTCTACGAGCAGTACTTC.

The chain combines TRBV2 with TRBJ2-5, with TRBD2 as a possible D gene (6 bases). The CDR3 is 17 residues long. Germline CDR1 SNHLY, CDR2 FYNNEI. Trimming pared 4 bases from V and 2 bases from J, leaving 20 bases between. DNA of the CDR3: TGTGCCAGCAGTGTGGATAGCGGTTTGGACGGTCAAGAGACCCAGTACTTC. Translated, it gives CASSVDSGLDGQETQYF.

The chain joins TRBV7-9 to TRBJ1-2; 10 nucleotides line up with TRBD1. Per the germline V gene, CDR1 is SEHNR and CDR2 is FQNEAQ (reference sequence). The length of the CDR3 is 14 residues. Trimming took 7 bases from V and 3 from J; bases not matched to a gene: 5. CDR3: CASTWTGGHYGYTF. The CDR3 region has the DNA TGTGCCAGCACATGGACAGGGGGGCACTATGGCTACACCTTC.

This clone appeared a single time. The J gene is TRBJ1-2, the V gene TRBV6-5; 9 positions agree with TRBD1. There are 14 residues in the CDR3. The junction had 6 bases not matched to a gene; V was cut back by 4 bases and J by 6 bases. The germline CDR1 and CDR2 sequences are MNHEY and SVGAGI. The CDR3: CASSFSGTGNGYTF. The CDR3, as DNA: TGTGCCAGCAGTTTTTCCGGGACAGGGAATGGCTACACCTTC.

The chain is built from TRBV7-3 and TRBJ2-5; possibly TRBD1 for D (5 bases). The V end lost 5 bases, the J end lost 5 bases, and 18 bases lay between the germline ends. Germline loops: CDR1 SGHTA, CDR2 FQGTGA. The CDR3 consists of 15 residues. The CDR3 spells CASSTNSGLGETQYF. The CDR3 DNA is TGTGCCAGCAGCACCAACTCAGGGTTGGGGGAGACCCAGTACTTC.

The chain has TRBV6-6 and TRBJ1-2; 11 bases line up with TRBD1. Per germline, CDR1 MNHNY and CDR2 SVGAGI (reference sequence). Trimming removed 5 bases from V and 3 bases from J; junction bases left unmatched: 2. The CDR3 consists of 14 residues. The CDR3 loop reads CASSGQGADYGYTF. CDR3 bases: TGTGCCAGCAGTGGACAGGGGGCAGACTATGGCTACACCTTC.

Here the CDR3 DNA reads TGTGCCAGCAGTTCCTTTAGCGGGGGGGCCTTGGAGACCCAGTACTTC. It specifies CASSSFSGGALETQYF. The chain links TRBV6-6 to TRBJ2-5; TRBD2 matches at 11 bases. V lost 4 bases to trimming and J lost 5 bases; unmatched junction nucleotides: 9. Looked up from germline, CDR1 is MNHNY and CDR2 is SVGAGI (reference sequence). The CDR3 sequence is 16 residues long.

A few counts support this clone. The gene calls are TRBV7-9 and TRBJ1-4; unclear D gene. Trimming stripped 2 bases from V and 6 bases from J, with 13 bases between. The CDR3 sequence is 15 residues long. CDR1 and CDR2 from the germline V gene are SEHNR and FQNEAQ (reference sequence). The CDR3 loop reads CASSLFEMGDEKLFF. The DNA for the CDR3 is TGTGCCAGCAGCTTATTCGAAATGGGCGATGAAAAACTGTTTTTT.

The CDR3 here is CASGDGTWLLETQYF. The CDR3 coding sequence is TGTGCTAGTGGTGATGGTACTTGGCTCTTAGAGACCCAGTACTTC. The rearrangement uses TRBV12-5 and TRBJ2-5; D unresolved. This CDR3 is 15 amino acids long. Germline-derived CDR1 and CDR2 are LGHNT and FRNRAP. V lost 5 bases and J 4 bases, leaving 17 bases between the germline ends.

CDR3 loop: CASSVYLAGGLNTDTQYF. The CDR3 nucleotides are TGTGCCAGCAGCGTATACCTAGCGGGGGGCCTAAATACAGATACGCAGTATTTT. This chain joins TRBV9 and TRBJ2-3; 11 positions agree with TRBD2. V lost 1 base, J lost 3 bases, and 10 bases stayed unmatched. CDR1 and CDR2 from the germline V gene are SGDLS and YYNGEE. The CDR3 runs to 18 residues.

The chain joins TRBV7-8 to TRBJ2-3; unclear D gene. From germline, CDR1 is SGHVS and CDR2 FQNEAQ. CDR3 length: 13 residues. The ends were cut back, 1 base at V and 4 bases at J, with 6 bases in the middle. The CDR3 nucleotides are TGTGCCAGCAGCTTAGTCTTTTCAGATACGCAGTATTTT. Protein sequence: CASSLVFSDTQYF.

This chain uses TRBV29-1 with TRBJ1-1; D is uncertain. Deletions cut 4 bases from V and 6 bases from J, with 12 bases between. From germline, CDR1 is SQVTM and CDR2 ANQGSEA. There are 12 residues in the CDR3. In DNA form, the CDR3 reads TGCAGCGTTGGTTTGTCAGCTCCTGAAGCTTTCTTT. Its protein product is CSVGLSAPEAFF.